This TCR beta chain was documented in a study of patients and donors after allogeneic stem cell transplantation (TCRdb year 2020). As to this clonotype: This receptor's antigen is unknown. No quality values exist for individual bases; no much larger clone is one base distant.

Relative to germline, V is missing 2 bases and J is missing 7 bases, with 7 bases of the junction outside any gene match. The CDR3 goes from the cysteine to the phenylalanine over 15 residues. Only the CDR3 DNA stays, 45 bases, in frame from base 1. The library was made by RT-PCR. Sequencing used a NextSeq 550. The raw public reads went through TCRdb reprocessing: fastp at Q25, MiXCR clone calling, in-frame beta chains kept. Rows with one shared CDR3 protein collapse into an entry with the most common genes and DNA. Here the sample has 900,000 to 1,000,000 distinct CDR3 sequences; about 20% occur a single time. The ten largest clonotypes hold around 6% of the sample.

The receptor was isolated from a human donor who was either an allogeneic HSCT recipient or a stem cell or donor lymphocyte infusion donor (not recorded which). It is not recorded whose cells these are; they may come from a transplant donor. The chain couples TRBV12-3 or TRBV12-4 to TRBJ1-1; TRBD1 aligns with 10 central bases. Sequencing input: blood, either unsorted or a sorted T cell fraction (not recorded which). The nucleotides read TGTGCCAGCAGTTTATGGGACAGGGGCGTAGGTGAAGCTTTCTTT. The resulting protein is CASSLWDRGVGEAFF.